This T cell receptor beta chain was recorded in a study of T cells in Graves' hyperthyroidism and ophthalmopathy. As for the study in general: Any treatment followed the collection of peripheral blood at initial diagnosis.

With a duration under 2 months, the hyperthyroidism was newly diagnosed in patients aged 18 to 65. In making diagnoses, clinical symptoms, serum thyroxine and TRAb, thyroid ultrasound and orbital computed tomography were all used. This clonotype was observed at least ten times. This CDR3 comprises 15 residues. V lost 4 bases, J lost 4 bases, and 15 bases lay in between. CDR1 SGHRS and CDR2 YFSETQ come from the germline V gene. RNA transcripts were the template for amplifying TCR beta CDR3 regions. During a first-round RT-PCR of the TCR CDR3, the HTBI primer set was used. Using its own MiXCR run on the multiplex PCR reads, TCRdb lists one record per CDR3 protein. The repertoire holds some 180,000 distinct CDR3 sequences, with about a sixth as singletons.

This receptor was identified in a woman in her forties or fifties with Graves' hyperthyroidism. Sample: blood. This chain joins TRBV5-1 and TRBJ1-5; D is perhaps TRBD1 (5 bases). CDR3 in DNA: TGCGCCAGCAGCCCCGGGACGGACATAAATCAGCCCCAGCATTTT. Protein sequence: CASSPGTDINQPQHF.